One and the same sample provided the 11 T cell receptor beta chains below, sequenced in a study of shared T cell receptors in the human thymus (dated by TCRdb to 2020 to 2022). Libraries were built with the immunoSEQ multiplex PCR assay. The source is immuneACCESS, and TCRdb retained only in-frame sequences with V and J called. Part of the clones is not carried over; for the studies checked, unresolved V genes explain less than half of this, and the remainder is unexplained. The sample profile shows some 640,000 clones; approximately 89% of them were found once. The ten biggest clones cover roughly 0.0086% of the sample. A further study also used this sample, focusing on human thymus T cells.

The sample comprised thymocytes. The source is a boy in the first two years of life with a congenital heart defect. Donor details come from another sample of the same person, matched by shared clones.

V usage is TRBV11-2 and J usage is TRBJ2-7; possibly TRBD1 for D (6 bases). Trimming took 4 bases from V and 0 from J, leaving 16 bases between them. The CDR3 runs 16 residues. Germline V CDR1 and CDR2: SGHAT, FQNNGV. The CDR3: CASSSILTGLSYEQYF. CDR3 in DNA: TGTGCCAGCAGCTCGATTCTGACAGGCCTCTCCTACGAGCAGTACTTC.

This clone has only a few counts. This chain joins TRBV4-3 and TRBJ2-3; 10 bases agree with TRBD2. Germline V gives CDR1 LGHNA, CDR2 YSLEER. The CDR3 is 18 residues long. The trim removed 0 bases at V and 10 bases at J, leaving 16 bases unmatched. CDR3 in amino acids: CASSQDAGRLAGEPAQYF. The CDR3 coding sequence is TGCGCCAGCAGCCAAGATGCGGGTAGGCTAGCGGGGGAACCGGCGCAGTATTTT.

V gene TRBV6-1 combines with J gene TRBJ2-7, with TRBD1 identical over 11 bases. Trimming cost V 6 bases and J 4 bases; bases outside gene matches: 8. The germline V gene has CDR1 MNHNS and CDR2 SASEGT. The CDR3 runs to 15 residues. The CDR3 sequence: CASSLTGTGGYEQYF. CDR3 bases: TGTGCCAGCAGCCTAACCGGGACAGGGGGTTACGAGCAGTACTTC.

This clone was counted a single time. CDR3 in amino acids: CASRQTNQPQHF. CDR3 sequence (DNA): TGTGCCAGCAGACAGACAAATCAGCCCCAGCATTTT. The chain links TRBV6-4 to TRBJ1-5; D is ambiguous. Germline values: CDR1 MRHNA, CDR2 SNTAGT. Trimming stripped 6 bases from V and 4 bases from J, with 7 bases between. The CDR3 extends over 12 amino acids.

This clone was seen a few times. The chain couples TRBV19 to TRBJ1-5, with 7 nucleotides matching TRBD1. Germline CDR1 LNHDA, CDR2 SQIVND (reference sequence). V gave up 3 bases and J gave up 3 bases; unmatched junction bases: 20. The CDR3 length is 20 residues. The CDR3 region is CASSMQRSVLDRKVNQPQHF. CDR3 in DNA: TGTGCCAGTAGTATGCAGAGATCGGTTTTGGACAGGAAAGTCAATCAGCCCCAGCATTTT.

The V and J genes are TRBV10-3 and TRBJ2-5, with TRBD2 as a possible D gene (5 bases). The ends were cut back, 6 bases at V and 4 bases at J, with 15 bases in the middle. The CDR3 length is 14 residues. Germline assignment: CDR1 ENHRY and CDR2 SYGVKD. The CDR3 is CAISLRGSSETQYF. In nucleotides, the CDR3 is TGTGCCATCAGCCTTCGGGGTAGCTCAGAGACCCAGTACTTC.

Concerning this clone: The junction departs from the called germline gene at one end, perhaps through a read error. This sequence joins TRBV28 and TRBJ2-1; the D gene is possibly TRBD2 (5 bases). Germline values: CDR1 MDHEN, CDR2 SYDVKM. The CDR3 has 14 residues. CDR3 protein: CSHGGPSSYNEQFF. The CDR3 coding sequence is TGCTCCCACGGCGGGCCGAGCTCCTACAATGAGCAGTTCTTC.

The gene calls are TRBV29-1 and TRBJ1-2, with D possibly TRBD1 on 5 matching bases. V was shortened by 3 bases and J by 4 bases, with 9 bases between the two germline ends. This CDR3 is built from 12 residues. The germline V gene has CDR1 SQVTM and CDR2 ANQGSEA. The CDR3 protein is CSVDRVPYGYTF. The DNA for the CDR3 is TGCAGCGTTGACAGGGTACCCTATGGCTACACCTTC.

V usage is TRBV25-1 and J usage is TRBJ2-1, with 8 bases fitting TRBD2. CDR3 length: 16 residues. Unmatched junction bases numbered 5, after V lost 4 bases and J lost 0 bases. Germline V gene sequence: CDR1 MGHDK, CDR2 SYGVNS. CDR3 sequence reads: CASSALAGSSYNEQFF. The DNA of the CDR3 is TGTGCCAGCAGTGCCCTAGCGGGTAGCTCCTACAATGAGCAGTTCTTC. Using reference TRBV25-1 and TRBJ2-1 for the parts outside the CDR3, the full variable domain is EADIYQTPRYLVIGTGKKITLECSQTMGHDKMYWYQQDPGMELHLIHYSYGVNSTEKGDLSSESTVSRIRTEHFPLTLESARPSHTSQYLCASSALAGSSYNEQFFGPGTRLTVL.

V gene TRBV10-3 combines with J gene TRBJ1-5; D possibly corresponds to TRBD1 (5 bases). Germline assignment: CDR1 ENHRY and CDR2 SYGVKD. V lost 10 bases, J lost 3 bases, and 10 bases lay in between. The CDR3 length is 12 residues. CDR3 residues: CATRGVNQPQHF. CDR3 sequence (DNA): TGTGCCACACGGGGGGTCAATCAGCCCCAGCATTTT.

The genes are TRBV6-4 and TRBJ2-1; 10 bases agree with TRBD2. The CDR3 consists of 15 residues. Trimming took 6 bases from V and 6 from J; bases not matched to a gene: 8. In germline, CDR1 is MRHNA, CDR2 SNTAGT. The CDR3 is CASSPLAGVSNEQFF. CDR3 coding DNA: TGTGCCAGCAGCCCTCTAGCGGGAGTAAGCAATGAGCAGTTCTTC.